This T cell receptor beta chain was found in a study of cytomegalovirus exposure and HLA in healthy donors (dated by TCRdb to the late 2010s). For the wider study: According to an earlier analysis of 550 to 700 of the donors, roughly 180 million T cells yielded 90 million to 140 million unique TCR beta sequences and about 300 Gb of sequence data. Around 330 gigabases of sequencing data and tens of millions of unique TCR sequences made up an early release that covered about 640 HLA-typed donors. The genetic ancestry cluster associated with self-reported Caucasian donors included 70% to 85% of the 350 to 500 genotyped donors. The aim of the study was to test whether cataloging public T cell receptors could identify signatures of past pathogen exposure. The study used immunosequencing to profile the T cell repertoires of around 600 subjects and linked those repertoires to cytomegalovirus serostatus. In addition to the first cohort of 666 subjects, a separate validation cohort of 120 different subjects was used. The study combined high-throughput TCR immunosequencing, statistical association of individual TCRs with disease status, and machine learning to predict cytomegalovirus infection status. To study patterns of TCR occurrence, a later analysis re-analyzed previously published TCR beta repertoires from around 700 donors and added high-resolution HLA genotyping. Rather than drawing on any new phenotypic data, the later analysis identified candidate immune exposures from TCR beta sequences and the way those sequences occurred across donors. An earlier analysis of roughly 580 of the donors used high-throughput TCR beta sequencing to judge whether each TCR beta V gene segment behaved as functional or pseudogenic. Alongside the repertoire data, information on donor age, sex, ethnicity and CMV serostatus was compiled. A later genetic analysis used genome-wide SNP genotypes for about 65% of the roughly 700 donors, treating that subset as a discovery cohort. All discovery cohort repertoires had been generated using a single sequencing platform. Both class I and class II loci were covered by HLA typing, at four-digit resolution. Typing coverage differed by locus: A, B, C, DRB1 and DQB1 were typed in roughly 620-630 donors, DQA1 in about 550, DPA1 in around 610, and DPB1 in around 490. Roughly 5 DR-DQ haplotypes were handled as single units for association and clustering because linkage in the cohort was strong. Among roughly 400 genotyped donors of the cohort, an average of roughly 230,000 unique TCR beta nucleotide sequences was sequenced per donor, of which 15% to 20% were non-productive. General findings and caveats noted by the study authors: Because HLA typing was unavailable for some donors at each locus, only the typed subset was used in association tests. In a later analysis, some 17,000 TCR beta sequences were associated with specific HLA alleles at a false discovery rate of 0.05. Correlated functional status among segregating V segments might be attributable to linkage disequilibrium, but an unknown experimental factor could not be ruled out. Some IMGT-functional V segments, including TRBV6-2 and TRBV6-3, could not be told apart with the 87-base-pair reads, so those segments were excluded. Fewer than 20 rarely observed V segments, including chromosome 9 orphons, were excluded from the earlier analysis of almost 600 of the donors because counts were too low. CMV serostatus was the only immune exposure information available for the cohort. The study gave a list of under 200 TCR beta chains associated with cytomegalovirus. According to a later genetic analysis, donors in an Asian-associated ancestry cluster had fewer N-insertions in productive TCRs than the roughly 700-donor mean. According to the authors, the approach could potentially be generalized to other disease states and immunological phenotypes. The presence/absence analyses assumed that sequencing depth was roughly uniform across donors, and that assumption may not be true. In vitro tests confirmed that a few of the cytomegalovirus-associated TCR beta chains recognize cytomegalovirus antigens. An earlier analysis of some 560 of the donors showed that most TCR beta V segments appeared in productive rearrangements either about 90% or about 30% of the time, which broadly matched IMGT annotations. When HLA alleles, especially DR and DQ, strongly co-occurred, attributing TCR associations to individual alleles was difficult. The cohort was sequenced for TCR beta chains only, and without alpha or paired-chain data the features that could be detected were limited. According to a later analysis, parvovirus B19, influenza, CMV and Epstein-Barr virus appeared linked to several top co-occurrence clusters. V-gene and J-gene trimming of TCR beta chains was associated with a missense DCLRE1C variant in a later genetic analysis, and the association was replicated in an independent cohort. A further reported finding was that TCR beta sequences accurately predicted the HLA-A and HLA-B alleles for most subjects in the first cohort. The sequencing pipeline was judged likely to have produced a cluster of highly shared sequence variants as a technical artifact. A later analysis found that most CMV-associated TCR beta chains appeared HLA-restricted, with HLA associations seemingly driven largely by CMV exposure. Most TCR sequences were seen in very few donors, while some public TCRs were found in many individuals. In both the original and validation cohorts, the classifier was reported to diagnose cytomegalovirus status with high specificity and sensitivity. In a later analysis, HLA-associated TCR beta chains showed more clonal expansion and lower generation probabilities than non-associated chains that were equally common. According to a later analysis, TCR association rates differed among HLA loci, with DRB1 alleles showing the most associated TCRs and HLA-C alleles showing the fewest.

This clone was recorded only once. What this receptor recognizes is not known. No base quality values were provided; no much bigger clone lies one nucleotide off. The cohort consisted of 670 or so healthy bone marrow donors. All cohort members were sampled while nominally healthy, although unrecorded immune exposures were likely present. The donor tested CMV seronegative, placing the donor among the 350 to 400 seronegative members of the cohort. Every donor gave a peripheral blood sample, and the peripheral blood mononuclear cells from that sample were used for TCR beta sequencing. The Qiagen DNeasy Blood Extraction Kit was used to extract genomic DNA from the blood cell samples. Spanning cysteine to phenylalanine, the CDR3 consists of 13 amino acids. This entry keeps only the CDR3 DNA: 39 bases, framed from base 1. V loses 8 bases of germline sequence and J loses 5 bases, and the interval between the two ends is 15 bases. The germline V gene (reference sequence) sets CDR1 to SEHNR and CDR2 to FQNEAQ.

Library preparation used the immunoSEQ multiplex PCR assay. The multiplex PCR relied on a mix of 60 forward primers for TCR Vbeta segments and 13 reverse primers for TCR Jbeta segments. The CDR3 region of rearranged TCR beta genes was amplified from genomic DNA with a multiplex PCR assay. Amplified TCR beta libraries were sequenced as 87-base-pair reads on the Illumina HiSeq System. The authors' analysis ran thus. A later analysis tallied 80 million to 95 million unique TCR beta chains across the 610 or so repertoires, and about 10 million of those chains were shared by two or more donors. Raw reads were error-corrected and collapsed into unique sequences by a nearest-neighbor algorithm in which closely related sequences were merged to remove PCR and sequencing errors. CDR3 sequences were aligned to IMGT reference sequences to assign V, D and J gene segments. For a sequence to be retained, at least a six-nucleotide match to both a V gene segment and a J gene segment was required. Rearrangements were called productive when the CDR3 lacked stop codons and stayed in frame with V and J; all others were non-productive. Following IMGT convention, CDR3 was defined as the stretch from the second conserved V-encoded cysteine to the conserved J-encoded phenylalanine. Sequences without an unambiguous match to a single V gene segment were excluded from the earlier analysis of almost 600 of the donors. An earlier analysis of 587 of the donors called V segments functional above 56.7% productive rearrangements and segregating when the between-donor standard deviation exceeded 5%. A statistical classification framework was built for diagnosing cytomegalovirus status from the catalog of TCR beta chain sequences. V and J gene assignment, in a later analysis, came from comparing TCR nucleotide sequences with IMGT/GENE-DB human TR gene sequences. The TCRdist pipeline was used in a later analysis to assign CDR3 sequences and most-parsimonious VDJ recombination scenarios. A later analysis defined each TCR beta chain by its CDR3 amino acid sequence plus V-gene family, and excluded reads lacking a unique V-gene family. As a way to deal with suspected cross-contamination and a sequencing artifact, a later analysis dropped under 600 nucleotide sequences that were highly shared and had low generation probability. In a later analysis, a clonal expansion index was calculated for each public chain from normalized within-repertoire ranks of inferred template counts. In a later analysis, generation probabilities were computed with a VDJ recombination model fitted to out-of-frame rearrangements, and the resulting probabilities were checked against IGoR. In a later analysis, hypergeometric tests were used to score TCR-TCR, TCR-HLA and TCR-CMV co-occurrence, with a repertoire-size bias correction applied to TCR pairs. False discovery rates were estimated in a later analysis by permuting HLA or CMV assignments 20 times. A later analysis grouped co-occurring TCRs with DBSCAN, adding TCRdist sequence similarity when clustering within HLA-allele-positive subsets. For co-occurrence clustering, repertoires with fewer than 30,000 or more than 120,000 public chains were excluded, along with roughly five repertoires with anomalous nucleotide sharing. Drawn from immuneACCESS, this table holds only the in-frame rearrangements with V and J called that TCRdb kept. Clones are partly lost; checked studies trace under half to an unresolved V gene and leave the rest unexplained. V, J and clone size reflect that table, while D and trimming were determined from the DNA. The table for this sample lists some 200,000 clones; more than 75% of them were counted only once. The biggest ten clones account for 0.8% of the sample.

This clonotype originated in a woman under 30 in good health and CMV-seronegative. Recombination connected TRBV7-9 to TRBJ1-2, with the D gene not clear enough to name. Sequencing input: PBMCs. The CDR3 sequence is CASVAQPHYGYTF. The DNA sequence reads TGTGCCAGCGTCGCACAGCCTCATTATGGCTACACCTTC. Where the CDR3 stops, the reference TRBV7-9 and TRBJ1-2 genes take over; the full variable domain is DTGVSQNPRHKITKRGQNVTFRCDPISEHNRLYWYRQTLGQGPEFLTYFQNEAQLEKSRLLSDRFSAERPKGSFSTLEIQRTEQGDSAMYLCASVAQPHYGYTFGSGTRLTVV.